The TCR beta chain under discussion was sequenced for a study of blood T cells in healthy people across ages. A note on this clonotype: A read error may produce the germline difference seen at one junction end.

The germline CDR1 and CDR2 sequences are SGHTA and FQGNSA. There are 15 residues in the CDR3. A second roughly 7 to 11 cycle PCR used barcoded and J-beta primers. Every single cDNA molecule received a tag from a template-switch adaptor with 12 random nucleotides. TCRdb re-derived calls from the 5' RACE reads in MiXCR, one entry per CDR3 protein. The table shows 850,000 to 1,000,000 distinct CDR3 sequences, with approximately 49% occurring only once. Russia was home to the donors, healthy Caucasian individuals aged roughly 6 to 100. This receptor was identified in a man aged 25 to 40 in good health. V gene TRBV7-2 combines with J gene TRBJ2-5; possible D gene TRBD2, 5 bases. The J call is in doubt because the DNA end fits TRBJ2-7 better. The sequenced sample consisted of blood. CDR3 nucleotide sequence: TGTGCCAGCAGCGTAGCGTATTCCAGCGACTACGAGCAGTACTTC. It codes for CASSVAYSSDYEQYF.